The entry below gives a single T cell receptor (beta chain) sequence along with its context. An end of the junction differs from the germline gene, which may be a read error. This table comes from immunoSEQ multiplex PCR, and its TCRdb copy is limited to in-frame clones, with some not included. This table holds some 270,000 clones, 70% to 90% found once. In germline, CDR1 is SGHDT, CDR2 YYEEEE. The length of the CDR3 is 15 residues. The sample belongs to a study of blood T cell repertoires in COVID-19. On the study more broadly: T cells, B-cell-depleted T cells, or PBMCs provided the cDNA or gDNA that served as material.

Each participant's cohort was designated according to participant-reported clinical history. The chain couples TRBV5-6 to TRBJ2-3, with TRBD1 as a possible D gene (6 bases). This sequence was found in a woman between 45 and 65 years old who had been exposed to COVID-19. The material sequenced was PBMCs or T cells enriched from blood (not recorded which). The chain's CDR3 is CASTLDTGSTDTQYF. Written as DNA, the CDR3 is TGTGCCAGCACCTTGGATACAGGGAGCACAGATACGCAGTATTTT.